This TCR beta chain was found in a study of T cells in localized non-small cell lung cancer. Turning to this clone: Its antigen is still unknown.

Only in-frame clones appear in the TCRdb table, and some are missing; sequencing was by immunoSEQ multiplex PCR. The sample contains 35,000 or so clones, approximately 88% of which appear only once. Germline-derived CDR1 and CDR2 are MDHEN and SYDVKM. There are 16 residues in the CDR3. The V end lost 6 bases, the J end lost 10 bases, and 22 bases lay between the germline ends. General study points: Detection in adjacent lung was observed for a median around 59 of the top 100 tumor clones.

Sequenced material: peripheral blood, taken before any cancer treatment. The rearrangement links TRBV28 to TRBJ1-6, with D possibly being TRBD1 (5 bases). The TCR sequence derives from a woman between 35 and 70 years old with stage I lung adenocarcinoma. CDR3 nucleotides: TGTGCCAGCAGCACTGGTGGCGGTGGGGGGTACTCACCCCTCCACTTT. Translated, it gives CASSTGGGGGYSPLHF.